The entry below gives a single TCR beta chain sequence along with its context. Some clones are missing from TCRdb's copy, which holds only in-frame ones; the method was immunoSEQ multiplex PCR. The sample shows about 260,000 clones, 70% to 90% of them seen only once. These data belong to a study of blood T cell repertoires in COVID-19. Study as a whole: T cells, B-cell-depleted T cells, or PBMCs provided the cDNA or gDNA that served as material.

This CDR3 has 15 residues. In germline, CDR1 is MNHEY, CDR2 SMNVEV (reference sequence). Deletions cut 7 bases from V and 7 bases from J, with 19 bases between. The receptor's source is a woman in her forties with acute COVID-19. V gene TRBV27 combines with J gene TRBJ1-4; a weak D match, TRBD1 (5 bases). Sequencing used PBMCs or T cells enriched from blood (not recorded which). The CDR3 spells CASTRSGARGEKLFF. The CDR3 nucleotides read TGTGCCAGCACCCGAAGCGGGGCGCGAGGTGAAAAACTGTTTTTT.